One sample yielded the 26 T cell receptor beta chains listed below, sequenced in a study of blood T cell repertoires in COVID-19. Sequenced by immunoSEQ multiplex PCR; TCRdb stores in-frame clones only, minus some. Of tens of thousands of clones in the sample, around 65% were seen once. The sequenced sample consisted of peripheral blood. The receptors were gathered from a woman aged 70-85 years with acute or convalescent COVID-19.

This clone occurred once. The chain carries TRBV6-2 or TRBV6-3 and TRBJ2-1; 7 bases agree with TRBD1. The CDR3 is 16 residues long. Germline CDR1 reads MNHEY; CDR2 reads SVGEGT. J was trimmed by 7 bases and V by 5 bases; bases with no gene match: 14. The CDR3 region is CASSTRQGNSPNEQFF. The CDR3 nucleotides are TGTGCCAGCAGTACTCGACAGGGAAACTCACCTAATGAGCAGTTCTTC.

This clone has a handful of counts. The CDR3 DNA sequence: TGTGCCAGCAGCTTAGATGCTAGCTGGAATGAGCAGTTCTTC. This encodes CASSLDASWNEQFF. The chain is built from TRBV11-2 and TRBJ2-1; possibly TRBD2 for D (5 bases). This CDR3 has 14 amino acids. Looked up from germline, CDR1 is SGHAT and CDR2 is FQNNGV. The V gene lost 0 bases and the J gene lost 7 bases, with 10 bases spanning the gap.

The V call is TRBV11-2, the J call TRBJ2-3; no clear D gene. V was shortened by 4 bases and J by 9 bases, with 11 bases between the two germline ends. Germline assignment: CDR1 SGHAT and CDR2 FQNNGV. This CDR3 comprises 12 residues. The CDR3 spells CASSSYRVTQYF. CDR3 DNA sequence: TGTGCCAGCAGCTCATATCGGGTGACGCAGTATTTT.

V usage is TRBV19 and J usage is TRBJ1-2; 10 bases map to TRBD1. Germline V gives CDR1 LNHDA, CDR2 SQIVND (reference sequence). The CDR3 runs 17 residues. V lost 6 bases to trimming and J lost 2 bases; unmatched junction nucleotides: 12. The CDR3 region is CASSLPGQGLENYGYTF. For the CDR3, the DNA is TGTGCCAGTAGCCTGCCGGGACAGGGGTTGGAAAACTATGGCTACACCTTC.

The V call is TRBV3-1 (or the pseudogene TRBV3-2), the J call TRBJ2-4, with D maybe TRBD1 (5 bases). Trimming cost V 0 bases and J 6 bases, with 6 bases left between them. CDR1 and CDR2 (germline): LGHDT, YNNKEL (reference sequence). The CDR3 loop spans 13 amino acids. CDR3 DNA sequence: TGTGCCAGCAGCCAAGAAGACAGAAACATTCAGTACTTC. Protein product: CASSQEDRNIQYF.

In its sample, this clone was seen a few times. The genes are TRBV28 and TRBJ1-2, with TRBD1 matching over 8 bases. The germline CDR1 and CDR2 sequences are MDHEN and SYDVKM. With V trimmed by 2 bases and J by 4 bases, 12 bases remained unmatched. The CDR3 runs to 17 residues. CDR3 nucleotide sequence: TGTGCCAGCAGTTTACCTGGCCAGGGGGCGCCAGGCTATGGCTACACCTTC. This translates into CASSLPGQGAPGYGYTF.

The CDR3 spells CASSHRFTSDTQYF. Here the CDR3 DNA reads TGTGCCAGCAGCCACCGTTTTACTTCCGATACGCAGTATTTT. The chain links TRBV7-2 to TRBJ2-3; no firm D call. CDR3 size: 14 residues. Trimming shortened V by 5 bases and J by 6 bases, and 15 bases separated the two germline ends. Germline V lookup: CDR1 SGHTA, CDR2 FQGNSA.

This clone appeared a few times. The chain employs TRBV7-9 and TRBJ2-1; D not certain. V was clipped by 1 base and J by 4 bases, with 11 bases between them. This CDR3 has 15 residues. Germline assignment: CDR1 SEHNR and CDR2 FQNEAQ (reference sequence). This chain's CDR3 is CASSLGSSEYNEQFF. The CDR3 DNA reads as TGTGCCAGCAGCTTAGGGAGCAGCGAGTACAATGAGCAGTTCTTC.

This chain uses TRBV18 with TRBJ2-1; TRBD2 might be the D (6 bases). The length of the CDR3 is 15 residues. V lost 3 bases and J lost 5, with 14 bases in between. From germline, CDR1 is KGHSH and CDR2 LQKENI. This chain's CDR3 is CASSPTSYPNNEQFF. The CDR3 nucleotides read TGTGCCAGCTCACCTACTAGCTATCCCAACAATGAGCAGTTCTTC.

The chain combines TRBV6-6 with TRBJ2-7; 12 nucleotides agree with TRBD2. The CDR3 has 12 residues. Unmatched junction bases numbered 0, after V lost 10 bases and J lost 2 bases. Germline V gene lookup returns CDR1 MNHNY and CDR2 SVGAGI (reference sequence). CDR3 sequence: CATSGRAYEQYF. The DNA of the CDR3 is TGTGCCACTAGCGGGAGGGCCTACGAGCAGTACTTC.

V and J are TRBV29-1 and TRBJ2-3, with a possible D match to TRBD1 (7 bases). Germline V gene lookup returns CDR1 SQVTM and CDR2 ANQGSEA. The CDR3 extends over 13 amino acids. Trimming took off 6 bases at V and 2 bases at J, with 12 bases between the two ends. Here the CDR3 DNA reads TGCAGCGTGGAGGGACAGAACACAGATACGCAGTATTTT. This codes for CSVEGQNTDTQYF.

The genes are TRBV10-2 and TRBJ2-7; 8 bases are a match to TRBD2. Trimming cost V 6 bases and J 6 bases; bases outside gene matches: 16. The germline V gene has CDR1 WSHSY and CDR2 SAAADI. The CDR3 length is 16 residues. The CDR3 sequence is CASRRLAGDPIGEQYF. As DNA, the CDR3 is TGCGCCAGCAGGCGTCTAGCGGGTGATCCTATCGGCGAGCAGTACTTC.

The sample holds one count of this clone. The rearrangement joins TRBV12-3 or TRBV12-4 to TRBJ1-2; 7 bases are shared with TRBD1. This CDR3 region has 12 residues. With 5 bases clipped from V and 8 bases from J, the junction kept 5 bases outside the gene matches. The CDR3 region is CASSPTGKGYTF. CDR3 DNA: TGTGCCAGCAGTCCGACAGGGAAAGGCTACACCTTC.

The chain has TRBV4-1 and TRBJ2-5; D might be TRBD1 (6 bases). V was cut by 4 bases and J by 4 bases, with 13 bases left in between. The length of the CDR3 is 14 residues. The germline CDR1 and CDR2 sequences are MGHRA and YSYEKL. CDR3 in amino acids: CASSPTGSRETQYF. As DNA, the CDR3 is TGCGCCAGCAGCCCTACAGGGTCGAGAGAGACCCAGTACTTC.

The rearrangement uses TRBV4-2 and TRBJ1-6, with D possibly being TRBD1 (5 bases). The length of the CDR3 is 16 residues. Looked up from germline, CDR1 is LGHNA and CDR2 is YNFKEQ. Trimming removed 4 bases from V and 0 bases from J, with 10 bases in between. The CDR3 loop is CASSPRTSSYNSPLHF. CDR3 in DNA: TGTGCCAGCAGCCCCCGGACAAGCTCCTATAATTCACCCCTCCACTTT.

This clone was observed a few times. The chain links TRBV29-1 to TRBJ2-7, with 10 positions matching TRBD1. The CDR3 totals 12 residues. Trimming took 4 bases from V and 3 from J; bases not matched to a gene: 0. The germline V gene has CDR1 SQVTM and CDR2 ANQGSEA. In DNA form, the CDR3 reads TGCAGCGTTGGGACAGGGGGCTACGAGCAGTACTTC. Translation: CSVGTGGYEQYF.

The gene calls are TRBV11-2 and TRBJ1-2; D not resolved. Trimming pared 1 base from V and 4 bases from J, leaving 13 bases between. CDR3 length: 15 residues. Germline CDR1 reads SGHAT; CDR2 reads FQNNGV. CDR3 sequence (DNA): TGTGCCAGCAGCTTAGGCCCTGTTACTTCCTATGGCTACACCTTC. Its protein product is CASSLGPVTSYGYTF.

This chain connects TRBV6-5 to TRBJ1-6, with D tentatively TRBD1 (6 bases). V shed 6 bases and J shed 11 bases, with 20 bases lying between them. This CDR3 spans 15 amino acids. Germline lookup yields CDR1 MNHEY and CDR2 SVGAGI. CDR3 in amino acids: CASSLNTPGQAPLHF. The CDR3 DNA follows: TGTGCCAGCAGCTTAAACACCCCGGGACAAGCACCCCTCCACTTT.

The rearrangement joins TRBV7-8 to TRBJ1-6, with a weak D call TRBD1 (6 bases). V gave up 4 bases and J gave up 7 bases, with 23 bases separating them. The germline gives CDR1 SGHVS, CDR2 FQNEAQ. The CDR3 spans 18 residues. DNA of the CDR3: TGTGCCAGCAGCTCCAGAGTTGGGGGGGGGCACGGAAATTCACCCCTCCACTTT. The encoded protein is CASSSRVGGGHGNSPLHF.

CDR3: CASSSVHNEQFF. DNA for the CDR3: TGTGCCAGCTCATCCGTCCACAATGAGCAGTTCTTC. The V and J genes are TRBV18 and TRBJ2-1; D unclear. V was shortened by 5 bases and J by 5 bases, with 7 bases between the two germline ends. The CDR3 is 12 residues long. CDR1 and CDR2 (germline): KGHSH, LQKENI.

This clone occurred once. Here the CDR3 DNA reads TGTGCCAGCAGCTTGGGCGGACAGGGCATATCCGGGGCCAACGTCCTGACTTTC. Protein sequence: CASSLGGQGISGANVLTF. J is TRBJ2-6 and V is TRBV5-4, with TRBD1 identical over 8 bases. CDR1 and CDR2 from the germline V gene are SGHNT and YYREEE (reference sequence). With V trimmed by 0 bases and J by 4 bases, 9 bases remained unmatched. CDR3 length: 18 residues.

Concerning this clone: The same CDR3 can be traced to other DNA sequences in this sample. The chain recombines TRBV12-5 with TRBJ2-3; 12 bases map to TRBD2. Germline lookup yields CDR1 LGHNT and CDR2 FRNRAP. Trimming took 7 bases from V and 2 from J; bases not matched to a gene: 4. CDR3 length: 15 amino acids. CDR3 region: CASARTSGNTDTQYF. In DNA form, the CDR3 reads TGTGCTAGTGCCCGGACTAGCGGGAACACAGATACGCAGTATTTT.

The CDR3 is CASSKLGRTDTGELFF. In DNA, the CDR3 is TGTGCCAGCAGCAAATTAGGGAGAACCGACACCGGGGAGCTGTTTTTT. This rearrangement joins TRBV7-8 to TRBJ2-2, with D possibly matching TRBD2 (5 bases). The ends were cut back, 5 bases at V and 3 bases at J, with 16 bases in the middle. The CDR3 loop spans 16 amino acids. Per the germline V gene, CDR1 is SGHVS and CDR2 is FQNEAQ.

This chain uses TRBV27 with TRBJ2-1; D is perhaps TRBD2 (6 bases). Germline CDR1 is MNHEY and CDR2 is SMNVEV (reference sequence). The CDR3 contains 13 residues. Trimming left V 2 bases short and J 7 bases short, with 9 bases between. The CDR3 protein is CASSLPGRNEQFF. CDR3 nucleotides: TGTGCCAGCAGTTTACCGGGGAGGAATGAGCAGTTCTTC.

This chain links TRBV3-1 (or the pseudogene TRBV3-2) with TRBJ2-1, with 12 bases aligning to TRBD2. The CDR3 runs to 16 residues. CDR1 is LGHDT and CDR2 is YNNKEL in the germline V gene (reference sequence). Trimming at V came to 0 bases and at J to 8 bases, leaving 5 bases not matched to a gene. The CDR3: CASSQEYGLAGYEQFF. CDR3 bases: TGTGCCAGCAGCCAAGAGTACGGACTAGCGGGATATGAGCAGTTCTTC.

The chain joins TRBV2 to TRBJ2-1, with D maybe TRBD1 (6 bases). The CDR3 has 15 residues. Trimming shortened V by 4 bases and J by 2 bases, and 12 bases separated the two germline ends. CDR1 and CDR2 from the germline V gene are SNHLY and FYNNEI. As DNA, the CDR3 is TGTGCCAGCAGTGTGGGACATCTACCCTACAATGAGCAGTTCTTC. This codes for CASSVGHLPYNEQFF.